The 5 T cell receptor beta chains given below trace back to one sample, sequenced in a study of T cell responses to AZD1222 COVID-19 vaccine. Clones were read by immunoSEQ multiplex PCR, and TCRdb kept only the in-frame ones, dropping some. The sample has 95,000 to 150,000 clones; roughly 92% are singletons. This specimen consisted of peripheral blood, obtained on day 0 of AZD1222 vaccination. Receptors were obtained from an adult in good health.

This rearrangement joins TRBV25-1 to TRBJ1-2; tentatively, D is TRBD1 (5 bases). V dropped 2 bases and J dropped 4 bases, with 17 bases sitting between them. This CDR3 contains 16 residues. The V gene's germline CDR1 is MGHDK and CDR2 SYGVNS. This CDR3 reads CASSEGPGNSLYGYTF. The DNA for the CDR3 is TGTGCCAGCAGTGAAGGGCCAGGGAATTCCCTCTATGGCTACACCTTC.

This clone was observed a few times. The CDR3 protein is CASSYYGGADEKLFF. The CDR3 coding sequence is TGTGCCAGCAGCTACTATGGAGGGGCTGACGAAAAACTGTTTTTT. The V and J genes are TRBV5-5 and TRBJ1-4, with a possible D match to TRBD1 (5 bases). Trimming took 3 bases from V and 8 from J, leaving 17 bases between them. The CDR3 is 15 amino acids. Germline CDR1 and CDR2: SGHKS and YYEKEE (reference sequence).

This chain uses TRBV27 with TRBJ1-1, with D hard to call. Trimming took off 6 bases at V and 1 base at J, with 9 bases between the two ends. Germline lookup yields CDR1 MNHEY and CDR2 SMNVEV (reference sequence). CDR3 length: 13 amino acids. CDR3 loop: CASRIWGNTEAFF. The CDR3, as DNA: TGTGCCAGCAGGATCTGGGGGAACACTGAAGCTTTCTTT.

J is TRBJ2-6 and V is TRBV7-9, with D unclear. The CDR3 contains 15 residues. The ends were cut back, 3 bases at V and 2 bases at J, with 8 bases in the middle. Germline V gene data show CDR1 as SEHNR and CDR2 as FQNEAQ (reference sequence). Here the CDR3 reads CASSLGSTGANVLTF. For the CDR3, the DNA is TGTGCCAGCAGCTTGGGTTCAACTGGGGCCAACGTCCTGACTTTC.

Only a few counts were recorded for this clone. This chain joins TRBV6-6 and TRBJ2-7; 10 bases line up with TRBD2. CDR1 and CDR2 (germline): MNHNY, SVGAGI (reference sequence). The V gene end was trimmed by 5 bases and the J gene end by 2 bases; junction bases not matched to a gene: 3. CDR3 length: 14 residues. CDR3 region: CASSGLAEAYEQYV. CDR3 bases: TGTGCCAGCAGTGGACTAGCGGAGGCCTACGAGCAGTACGTC.